This TCR beta chain was sequenced in a study of Graves' ophthalmopathy and Graves' hyperthyroidism. As for the study in general: No progression to ophthalmopathy over 18 months defined stable hyperthyroidism.

In its sample, this clonotype was seen many times. Its matching antigen is unknown. Study-level results: Among expanded thyroid clonotypes above 0.001 frequency, most also occurred in blood. Discriminating ophthalmopathy from stable hyperthyroidism, a 13-signature model attained a sensitivity of about 88% and a specificity of around 77%.

Amplified TCR beta CDR3 regions were obtained using RNA transcripts as template. HTBI primers were employed in first-round RT-PCR, then a second-round multiplex PCR followed. MiXCR, applied by TCRdb to the multiplex PCR reads, yields one record per CDR3 protein. The repertoire has more than 1,000,000 distinct CDR3 sequences, about two fifths of them found once; the top ten carry 11%. Aged 18 to 65, hyperthyroidism patients had been newly diagnosed, with under 2 months' duration. CDR3 length: 14 amino acids. Trimming cost V 2 bases and J 10 bases, with 17 bases left between them. The sequence was collected from an adult man with Graves' hyperthyroidism. Sequencing was carried out using peripheral blood or thyroid tissue (not recorded which). The chain links TRBV12-3 or TRBV12-4 to TRBJ1-2; D is ambiguous. CDR3 sequence: CASSLIFSPVTYTF. The CDR3 DNA reads as TGTGCCAGCAGTTTAATTTTTTCCCCCGTAACCTACACCTTC.